The entry below gives a single TCR beta chain sequence along with its context. The data stem from a study of cytomegalovirus exposure and HLA in healthy donors. The PCR made use of 60 Vbeta and 13 Jbeta primers. Libraries were prepared by immunoSEQ multiplex PCR; TCRdb keeps only in-frame clonotypes and omits some of them. Of about 190,000 clones listed, 80% to 90% are singletons. Sequencing was carried out using PBMCs. This receptor was obtained from a man younger than 45 in good health and CMV-seronegative.

CDR3 amino acids: CASSWEGEAFF. The CDR3 bases are TGTGCCAGCAGTTGGGAGGGGGAAGCTTTCTTT. The rearrangement joins TRBV27 to TRBJ1-1, with TRBD1 as a possible D gene (5 bases). Between the trimmed V and J ends, which lost 4 bases and 8 bases, there was a span of 8 bases. Germline V lookup: CDR1 MNHEY, CDR2 SMNVEV (reference sequence). This CDR3 is 11 amino acids long.